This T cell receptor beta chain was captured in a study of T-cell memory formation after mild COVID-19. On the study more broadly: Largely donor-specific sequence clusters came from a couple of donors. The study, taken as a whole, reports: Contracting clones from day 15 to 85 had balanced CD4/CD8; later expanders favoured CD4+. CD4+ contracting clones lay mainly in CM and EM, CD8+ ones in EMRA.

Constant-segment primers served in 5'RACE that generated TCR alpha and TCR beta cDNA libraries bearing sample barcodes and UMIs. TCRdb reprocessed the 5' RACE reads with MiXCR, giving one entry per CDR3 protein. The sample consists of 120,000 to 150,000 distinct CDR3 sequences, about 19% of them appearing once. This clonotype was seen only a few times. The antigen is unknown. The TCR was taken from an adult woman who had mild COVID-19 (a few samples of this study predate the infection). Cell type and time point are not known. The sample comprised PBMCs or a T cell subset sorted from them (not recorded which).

Here the CDR3 DNA reads TGCGCCAGCAGCTGGACCGGGACTAGCGGCAATGAGCAGTTCTTC. Encoded protein: CASSWTGTSGNEQFF. This chain uses TRBV5-1 with TRBJ2-1; 11 bases line up with TRBD2. The germline gives CDR1 SGHRS, CDR2 YFSETQ. The trim removed 3 bases at V and 6 bases at J, leaving 5 bases unmatched. This CDR3 contains 15 residues.